The 31 T cell receptor beta chains below were found in one sample sequenced in a study of blood T cell repertoires in COVID-19. Generated by immunoSEQ multiplex PCR, the TCRdb table keeps only in-frame clones and is missing some. The table includes about 84,000 clones, over 90% detected once. The sequencing input was peripheral blood. The receptors derive from a human donor with active COVID-19. The donor label of this sample is uncertain.

The chain recombines TRBV9 with TRBJ2-6; TRBD1 matches at 9 bases. The ends lost 3 bases at V and 5 bases at J; junction bases unmatched: 3. Germline loops: CDR1 SGDLS, CDR2 YYNGEE. The CDR3 extends over 15 amino acids. The CDR3 sequence is CASSAGQGRANVLTF. The CDR3 region has the DNA TGTGCCAGCAGCGCCGGACAGGGGAGGGCCAACGTCCTGACTTTC.

Only one count was recorded for this clone. The CDR3 region is CASSSRLGTDTQYF. CDR3 nucleotide sequence: TGTGCCAGCAGCTCTCGACTCGGCACAGATACGCAGTATTTT. This sequence joins TRBV5-4 and TRBJ2-3; no definite D call. The CDR3 length is 14 residues. Germline lookup yields CDR1 SGHNT and CDR2 YYREEE (reference sequence). The V and J ends lost 3 bases and 1 base respectively, with 9 bases between them.

The chain joins TRBV5-1 to TRBJ2-7; 8 nucleotides match TRBD1. Trimming removed 3 bases from V and 5 bases from J; junction bases left unmatched: 7. This CDR3 comprises 14 residues. The germline V gene encodes CDR1 SGHRS and CDR2 YFSETQ. The CDR3 DNA follows: TGCGCCAGCAGCTGGCGACAGGGGAGGAACGAGCAGTACTTC. It encodes CASSWRQGRNEQYF.

The chain recombines TRBV28 with TRBJ2-7, with 8 bases aligning to TRBD2. Germline V lookup: CDR1 MDHEN, CDR2 SYDVKM. The V gene end was trimmed by 7 bases and the J gene end by 4 bases; junction bases not matched to a gene: 15. This CDR3 has 16 residues. This CDR3 is CASTPLTRAGEYEQYF. For the CDR3, the DNA is TGTGCCAGCACCCCCTTAACTCGAGCGGGAGAGTACGAGCAGTACTTC.

The chain uses TRBV4-3 and TRBJ2-3, with D hard to call. Trimming shortened V by 0 bases and J by 6 bases, and 13 bases separated the two germline ends. Germline loops: CDR1 LGHNA, CDR2 YSLEER. CDR3 length: 15 residues. The CDR3, as DNA: TGCGCCAGCAGCCAAGACGTGAACCCCGGGGATACGCAGTATTTT. It yields the protein CASSQDVNPGDTQYF.

The rearrangement links TRBV5-6 to TRBJ2-5; tentatively, D is TRBD2 (7 bases). Germline loops: CDR1 SGHDT, CDR2 YYEEEE. V was clipped by 3 bases and J by 6 bases, with 15 bases between them. This CDR3 is 14 amino acids long. The CDR3 here is CASSSNRGAKTQYF. DNA for the CDR3: TGTGCCAGCAGCTCAAACCGGGGGGCAAAGACCCAGTACTTC.

The genes are TRBV10-3 and TRBJ2-7; no definite D call. Looked up from germline, CDR1 is ENHRY and CDR2 is SYGVKD. CDR3 length: 12 residues. The V end was cut by 8 bases, the J end by 5 bases, with 13 bases between. The CDR3 DNA reads TGTGCCATCGCAAAACGGGTCGACGAGCAGTACTTC. Translation gives CAIAKRVDEQYF.

The chain recombines TRBV4-1 with TRBJ2-1; 12 nucleotides align to TRBD2. Germline V gene data show CDR1 as MGHRA and CDR2 as YSYEKL. CDR3 length: 16 residues. With 4 bases clipped from V and 6 bases from J, the junction kept 7 bases outside the gene matches. Here the CDR3 DNA reads TGCGCCAGCAGCCGCCCGACTAGCGGGAGTGGCAATGAGCAGTTCTTC. It codes for CASSRPTSGSGNEQFF.

The chain employs TRBV4-1 and TRBJ2-7; perhaps TRBD1 as D (6 bases). The length of the CDR3 is 16 residues. The V end lost 2 bases, the J end lost 0 bases, and 14 bases lay between the germline ends. Germline CDR1 and CDR2: MGHRA and YSYEKL. The CDR3 bases are TGCGCCAGCAGCCAAAACAGGGACACGGGCTCCTACGAGCAGTACTTC. Residues: CASSQNRDTGSYEQYF.

The chain combines TRBV19 with TRBJ2-1; 9 bases are a match to TRBD1. This CDR3 region has 14 residues. V gave up 5 bases and J gave up 8 bases; unmatched junction bases: 7. The V gene's germline CDR1 is LNHDA and CDR2 SQIVND (reference sequence). The CDR3 is CASSARQGGHEQFF. For the CDR3, the DNA is TGTGCCAGTAGTGCTCGACAGGGGGGCCATGAGCAGTTCTTC. Combining the CDR3 with reference TRBV19 and TRBJ2-1 gives the whole variable domain DGGITQSPKYLFRKEGQNVTLSCEQNLNHDAMYWYRQDPGQGLRLIYYSQIVNDFQKGDIAEGYSVSREKKESFPLTVTSAQKNPTAFYLCASSARQGGHEQFFGPGTRLTVL.

The chain carries TRBV24-1 and TRBJ2-7; D may be TRBD2 (5 bases). Trimming took off 3 bases at V and 7 bases at J, with 15 bases between the two ends. This CDR3 has 14 amino acids. In germline, CDR1 is KGHDR, CDR2 SFDVKD. CDR3 residues: CATSDRWGAREQYF. CDR3 DNA sequence: TGTGCCACCAGTGATCGGTGGGGAGCGCGTGAGCAGTACTTC.

J is TRBJ2-5 and V is TRBV5-1; perhaps TRBD2 as D (5 bases). The CDR3 runs to 16 residues. CDR1 SGHRS and CDR2 YFSETQ come from the germline V gene. V lost 0 bases to trimming and J lost 1 base, with 13 bases between them. The CDR3 coding sequence is TGCGCCAGCAGCTTGGCCAGTACCGGGGTCCAAGAGACCCAGTACTTC. Its translation: CASSLASTGVQETQYF.

The V and J genes are TRBV5-1 and TRBJ2-2; 9 positions agree with TRBD1. CDR1 is SGHRS and CDR2 is YFSETQ in the germline V gene. V lost 4 bases and J lost 5; bases outside the gene matches: 6. The CDR3 is made up of 15 amino acids. The DNA for the CDR3 is TGCGCCAGCAGCATGGCACAGGGGGCGACCGGGGAGCTGTTTTTT. It is translated as CASSMAQGATGELFF.

V usage is TRBV7-2 and J usage is TRBJ2-1; 10 nucleotides agree with TRBD2. Germline-derived CDR1 and CDR2 are SGHTA and FQGNSA. V was pared by 2 bases and J by 0 bases, with 10 bases of the junction left unmatched. CDR3 length equals 19 residues. CDR3 DNA sequence: TGTGCCAGCAGCTTAAGCGGTAGCGGGGGGTCGAGCTCCTACAATGAGCAGTTCTTC. Protein: CASSLSGSGGSSSYNEQFF.

The genes are TRBV28 and TRBJ2-2, with TRBD2 matching over 16 bases. The CDR3 extends over 20 amino acids. Germline values: CDR1 MDHEN, CDR2 SYDVKM. The ends lost 4 bases at V and 5 bases at J; junction bases unmatched: 13. The CDR3 loop is CASSSAGLAGGPYGTGELFF. CDR3 nucleotides: TGTGCCAGCAGTTCAGCGGGACTAGCGGGAGGGCCTTATGGAACCGGGGAGCTGTTTTTT.

The chain combines TRBV29-1 with TRBJ2-7; 7 bases agree with TRBD2. Germline CDR1 reads SQVTM; CDR2 reads ANQGSEA. The CDR3 has 12 residues. Trimming cost V 4 bases and J 3 bases; bases outside gene matches: 3. The CDR3 spells CSVAGRGYEQYF. CDR3 sequence (DNA): TGCAGCGTTGCAGGGAGGGGCTACGAGCAGTACTTC.

V is TRBV7-8 and J is TRBJ2-7; D may be TRBD1 (6 bases). This CDR3 region has 15 residues. CDR1 is SGHVS and CDR2 is FQNEAQ in the germline V gene. V lost 5 bases and J lost 7, with 21 bases in between. CDR3 amino acids: CASSQGAGDLWEQYF. The CDR3 DNA follows: TGTGCCAGCAGCCAAGGGGCAGGGGACCTTTGGGAGCAGTACTTC.

The genes are TRBV24-1 and TRBJ2-7, with a tentative D call TRBD1 (6 bases). The CDR3 runs 14 residues. The germline V and J ends were trimmed by 5 bases and 2 bases, with 12 bases remaining between them. CDR1 and CDR2 from the germline V gene are KGHDR and SFDVKD. CDR3 DNA sequence: TGTGCCACCAGTGCATCGGGACAACCCTACGAGCAGTACTTC. It encodes CATSASGQPYEQYF.

J is TRBJ2-5 and V is TRBV2; the D gene is possibly TRBD1 (5 bases). Trimming pared 8 bases from V and 5 bases from J, leaving 21 bases between. The CDR3 is 15 residues long. The germline V gene has CDR1 SNHLY and CDR2 FYNNEI. The CDR3 DNA is TGTGCCAGCTCCTCACTGAAAGGGGCGTGGGAGACCCAGTACTTC. Encoded protein: CASSSLKGAWETQYF.

The chain carries TRBV7-8 and TRBJ1-2; tentative D call: TRBD1 (6 bases). Trimming shortened V by 1 base and J by 4 bases, and 13 bases separated the two germline ends. The CDR3 consists of 15 residues. In germline, CDR1 is SGHVS, CDR2 FQNEAQ. CDR3 protein: CASSLEAGVSYGYTF. Written as DNA, the CDR3 is TGTGCCAGCAGCTTAGAGGCAGGGGTTAGCTATGGCTACACCTTC.

The CDR3, as DNA: TGTGCCAGCAGACTAGCGGGGGGCACAGATACGCAGTATTTT. Amino acids: CASRLAGGTDTQYF. J is TRBJ2-3 and V is TRBV6-5, with 11 bases that match TRBD2. Germline V gives CDR1 MNHEY, CDR2 SVGAGI. The CDR3 is made up of 14 amino acids. V shed 6 bases and J 1 base; nucleotides not matched to a gene: 0.

The gene calls are TRBV5-6 and TRBJ2-7, with D possibly TRBD1 on 5 matching bases. The germline V gene encodes CDR1 SGHDT and CDR2 YYEEEE. V was clipped by 0 bases and J by 7 bases, with 11 bases between them. The CDR3 extends over 13 amino acids. CDR3 sequence (DNA): TGTGCCAGCAGCTTGGGGGGCCTCGGGGAGCAGTACTTC. Its translation is CASSLGGLGEQYF.

The chain uses TRBV7-9 and TRBJ2-5; D perhaps matches TRBD2 (5 bases). This CDR3 region has 17 residues. The germline V gene encodes CDR1 SEHNR and CDR2 FQNEAQ (reference sequence). Trimming cost V 2 bases and J 0 bases, with 16 bases left between them. This CDR3 reads CASSLPAGAANQETQYF. DNA of the CDR3: TGTGCCAGCAGCTTACCGGCTGGAGCGGCTAACCAAGAGACCCAGTACTTC.

The V call is TRBV4-2, the J call TRBJ2-1; weak D call: TRBD2 (6 bases). The V end lost 1 base, the J end lost 0 bases, and 10 bases lay between the germline ends. Germline-derived CDR1 and CDR2 are LGHNA and YNFKEQ. The CDR3 sequence is 16 residues long. The CDR3 sequence is CASSQAGESSYNEQFF. In DNA form, the CDR3 reads TGTGCCAGCAGCCAAGCGGGGGAAAGCTCCTACAATGAGCAGTTCTTC.

The V call is TRBV3-1 (or the pseudogene TRBV3-2), the J call TRBJ1-3; perhaps TRBD1 as D (5 bases). CDR1 LGHDT and CDR2 YNNKEL come from the germline V gene (reference sequence). The ends were cut back, 1 base at V and 3 bases at J, with 7 bases in the middle. CDR3 length: 14 residues. The DNA of the CDR3 is TGTGCCAGCAGCCAAGGGACAATTGGAAACACCATATATTTT. It is translated as CASSQGTIGNTIYF.

This clone appeared a single time. V and J are TRBV16 and TRBJ1-5; unclear D gene. The CDR3 runs 15 residues. Trimming took 4 bases from V and 6 from J, leaving 16 bases between them. Looked up from germline, CDR1 is KGHSY and CDR2 is FQNENV. CDR3 nucleotide sequence: TGTGCCAGCAGCCTTAGCCCAGATTTCTTTCAGCCCCAGCATTTT. It is translated as CASSLSPDFFQPQHF.

The chain uses TRBV19 and TRBJ2-3; possible D gene TRBD1, 5 bases. Looked up from germline, CDR1 is LNHDA and CDR2 is SQIVND (reference sequence). Trimming removed 4 bases from V and 5 bases from J, with 16 bases in between. There are 15 residues in the CDR3. CDR3 DNA sequence: TGTGCCAGTAGTACCCGGGCCGGCCAGGGAGATACGCAGTATTTT. Its translation is CASSTRAGQGDTQYF.

The chain couples TRBV7-2 to TRBJ2-7; no reliable D call. This CDR3 comprises 14 residues. Trimming removed 1 base at V and 2 bases at J, with 9 bases between. Germline CDR1 reads SGHTA; CDR2 reads FQGNSA. In DNA form, the CDR3 reads TGTGCCAGCAGCTTAGGACTTCCCGCCTACGAGCAGTACTTC. Translating gives CASSLGLPAYEQYF.

The V gene is TRBV11-3, the J gene TRBJ2-1, with no clear D. Trimming stripped 4 bases from V and 7 bases from J, with 20 bases between. This CDR3 has 16 residues. The germline gives CDR1 SGHNT, CDR2 YENEEA. The CDR3 loop is CASSSNLAPLVNEQFF. CDR3 nucleotides: TGTGCCAGCAGCTCCAATTTAGCCCCCCTAGTGAATGAGCAGTTCTTC.

The chain combines TRBV5-1 with TRBJ2-7; D gene ambiguous. The V and J ends lost 4 bases and 3 bases respectively, with 20 bases between them. Germline V lookup: CDR1 SGHRS, CDR2 YFSETQ. The length of the CDR3 is 16 residues. The CDR3 coding sequence is TGCGCCAGCAGCGACGCCCCCAGTTCTAGGTACTACGAGCAGTACTTC. The encoded protein is CASSDAPSSRYYEQYF.

This chain joins TRBV29-1 and TRBJ2-7; the D is unclear. Trimming removed 4 bases from V and 0 bases from J, with 10 bases in between. Germline V CDR1 and CDR2: SQVTM, ANQGSEA. This CDR3 contains 13 residues. The DNA for the CDR3 is TGCAGCGTTGCGGGTTTTAGCTCCTACGAGCAGTACTTC. It specifies CSVAGFSSYEQYF.